The 8 T cell receptor beta chains reported below all come from one sample, sequenced in a study of cytomegalovirus exposure and HLA in healthy donors. The PCR was carried out with 60 Vbeta primers and 13 Jbeta primers. Method: immunoSEQ multiplex PCR; TCRdb's copy keeps in-frame clones and lacks some. The data hold roughly 120,000 clones, with about four fifths observed a single time. The sequenced material came from PBMCs. The receptors shown here come from a man aged 30 to 45 in good health and CMV-seropositive.

This clone was found once. The J gene is TRBJ2-7, the V gene TRBV4-2; D remains ambiguous. Germline CDR1 reads LGHNA; CDR2 reads YNFKEQ. V lost 0 bases and J 3 bases, leaving 12 bases between the germline ends. This CDR3 spans 15 amino acids. CDR3 in DNA: TGTGCCAGCAGCCAAGAACTTCACCCTCTCTACGAGCAGTACTTC. It encodes CASSQELHPLYEQYF.

The V gene is TRBV28, the J gene TRBJ2-7, with D possibly TRBD2 on 6 matching bases. CDR1 is MDHEN, CDR2 SYDVKM, per germline. Trimming removed 6 bases from V and 4 bases from J, with 22 bases in between. The CDR3 totals 16 residues. CDR3 region: CASSSGGDGRNYEQYF. Written as DNA, the CDR3 is TGTGCCAGCAGCTCTGGAGGGGATGGACGGAATTACGAGCAGTACTTC. The full variable domain, completed using reference TRBV28 and TRBJ2-7, is DVKVTQSSRYLVKRTGEKVFLECVQDMDHENMFWYRQDPGLGLRLIYFSYDVKMKEKGDIPEGYSVSREKKERFSLILESASTNQTSMYLCASSSGGDGRNYEQYFGPGTRLTVT.

This chain links TRBV19 with TRBJ1-2, with TRBD1 matching over 9 bases. Looked up from germline, CDR1 is LNHDA and CDR2 is SQIVND (reference sequence). Losses at the gene ends were 1 base for V and 6 bases for J; bases not matched to a gene: 6. The CDR3 runs to 15 residues. The CDR3 nucleotides are TGTGCCAGTAGTATAGGGGACCGGGACAGGGATGGCTACACCTTC. Protein sequence: CASSIGDRDRDGYTF.

This chain joins TRBV30 and TRBJ2-6, with 8 bases that match TRBD1. Trimming removed 5 bases from V and 2 bases from J; junction bases left unmatched: 8. CDR1 is GTSNPN and CDR2 is SVGIG in the germline V gene (reference sequence). The CDR3 runs to 16 residues. The CDR3 DNA follows: TGTGCCTGGGATCCCGGGACAGGAACTGGGGCCAACGTCCTGACTTTC. Its translation is CAWDPGTGTGANVLTF.

The chain is built from TRBV6-1 and TRBJ1-2, with 7 bases identical to TRBD1. With V trimmed by 8 bases and J by 4 bases, 7 bases remained unmatched. CDR1 is MNHNS, CDR2 SASEGT, per germline. The CDR3 length is 13 residues. CDR3 in amino acids: CASEGTVFYGYTF. The CDR3 region has the DNA TGTGCCAGCGAAGGGACAGTATTCTATGGCTACACCTTC.

There are a few counts of this clone. The V and J genes are TRBV6-5 and TRBJ1-4; 9 nucleotides agree with TRBD1. Germline V gene data show CDR1 as MNHEY and CDR2 as SVGAGI. The CDR3 is made up of 14 amino acids. With V trimmed by 5 bases and J by 7 bases, 5 bases remained unmatched. DNA for the CDR3: TGTGCCAGCAGTACCAACAGGGGGCCTGAAAAACTGTTTTTT. It specifies CASSTNRGPEKLFF.

This chain joins TRBV6-5 and TRBJ1-5; 10 nucleotides agree with TRBD1. J lost 6 bases, V lost 7 bases, and 9 bases had no gene match. The CDR3 totals 15 residues. CDR1 and CDR2 from the germline V gene are MNHEY and SVGAGI. Written as DNA, the CDR3 is TGTGCCAGCAAGAGGGACAGGGGTCCCGGTCAGCCCCAGCATTTT. This gives the protein CASKRDRGPGQPQHF.

This clone was seen a handful of times. CDR3 nucleotide sequence: TGTGCCAGCAGTGAATACGACAGGACGGCCGGGGAGCTGTTTTTT. This sequence encodes CASSEYDRTAGELFF. The chain is built from TRBV6-1 and TRBJ2-2; the D gene is possibly TRBD1 (6 bases). Germline CDR1 is MNHNS and CDR2 is SASEGT. Trimming pared 2 bases from V and 6 bases from J, leaving 13 bases between. CDR3 length: 15 amino acids.